The clone carrying this TCR beta chain occurred once. The data were obtained in a study of blood T cells in healthy people across ages. For the second PCR, which ran for about 6 to 11 cycles, a sample-barcoded 5' primer and a J-beta primer mix were used. TCRdb called the 5' RACE reads again in MiXCR, with one record for every CDR3 protein. The sample consists of about 930,000 distinct CDR3 sequences, 29% of them appearing once. The data also belong to a second study, concerning T cells of mothers and their children.

Sequenced input: blood. The clonotype originates from a woman aged 40-49 years in good health.

The CDR3 reads CASTVAGTEAFF. The CDR3 DNA reads as TGTGCCAGTACTGTGGCAGGGACTGAAGCTTTCTTT. The chain has TRBV19 and TRBJ1-1; weak D call: TRBD1 (5 bases). Germline V CDR1 and CDR2: LNHDA, SQIVND (reference sequence). This CDR3 region has 12 residues. The V end was cut by 7 bases, the J end by 5 bases, with 11 bases between.